The T cell receptor (beta chain) under discussion was sequenced for a study of technical replicates of blood from a handful of donors. There are 16 residues in the CDR3. TCRdb's table, derived via immunoSEQ multiplex PCR, lists solely in-frame clones and lacks some. The data contain over 50,000 clones, 80% to 90% of them singletons. Sequenced sample: PBMCs. The V gene is TRBV21-1, the J gene TRBJ2-2; the DNA was not compared with TRBD1, the D call given in the table. TRBV21-1 represents a pseudogene. This clonotype was obtained from a human donor in good health. Some clones in this sample may be carry-over from other donors' samples. DNA for the CDR3: TGTGCCTGCCTAAAAAGGGGACAGGTGGACACCGGGGAGCTGTTTTTT. It specifies CACLKRGQVDTGELFF.